This TCR beta chain derives from a study of blood T cell repertoires in COVID-19. Study overall: Italy, Spain and the United States were the sources of the convalescent and acute COVID-19 samples. In each case, the material was cDNA or gDNA derived from T cells, B-cell-depleted T cells, or PBMCs.

The authors' processing: Nucleated cell number was recorded as an estimate derived from reference gene primer amplification. Produced via immunoSEQ multiplex PCR; TCRdb's table is partial and in-frame only. That table is the source of V, J and clone size, and D and trimming were worked out from the DNA. The repertoire holds approximately 90,000 clones, 82% seen once, with 0.95% to 1.5% in the top ten. Unmatched junction bases numbered 11, after V lost 6 bases and J lost 5 bases. CDR1 SNHLY and CDR2 FYNNEI come from the germline V gene. This CDR3 has 15 amino acids. The sequencing input was peripheral blood. The source of this sequence is a woman of 80 years or more with acute or convalescent COVID-19. This chain connects TRBV2 to TRBJ2-5; the match to TRBD1 covers 8 bases. The CDR3 nucleotides are TGTGCCAGCAGGCGACAGGGGACCACGGAGGAGACCCAGTACTTC. This sequence encodes CASRRQGTTEETQYF.